Here is one TCR beta chain with its context. This record belongs to a study of technical replicates of blood from a handful of donors. Repertoires were generated with immunoSEQ multiplex PCR, while TCRdb's copy carries only in-frame clones and drops some. The sample carries tens of thousands of clones, around nine tenths recorded once. The sample taken for sequencing was T cells isolated from PBMCs. The sequence came from a human donor in good health.

DNA for the CDR3: TGTGCCACCAGCAGAGAGGGACTAGCCGCCTCCTACGAGCAGTACTTC. This codes for CATSREGLAASYEQYF. The gene calls are TRBV15 and TRBJ2-7, with 9 nucleotides matching TRBD2. The germline CDR1 and CDR2 sequences are LNHNV and YYDKDF (reference sequence). This CDR3 is 16 amino acids long. The J segment lost 0 bases and the V segment lost 0 bases, leaving 3 bases of the junction unmatched.